This TCR beta chain came from a study of T cell responses to AZD1222 COVID-19 vaccine. Sequencing used immunoSEQ multiplex PCR; TCRdb keeps in-frame clones, though not all of them. This sample has 45,000 to 55,000 clones, with 80% to 90% found just once. A remark on this clone: Its antigen is unknown.

Investigators merged groups given second doses at roughly 4 or roughly 12 weeks. Regarding the study as a whole: Distributed over spike, vaccine-associated CD4 TCRs predominated at 160-218 and 743-854. In a largely white British group with more females than males, clonal diversity was possibly underestimated. Recipients of AZD1222 seropositive at baseline numbered only 5 or 6.

V was cut by 4 bases and J by 4 bases, with 14 bases left in between. The germline V gene encodes CDR1 SGHNT and CDR2 YYREEE (reference sequence). The CDR3 runs 15 residues. Material: peripheral blood, obtained 28 days after the second AZD1222 dose. This rearrangement joins TRBV5-4 to TRBJ2-2; possibly TRBD1 for D (6 bases). The receptor was isolated from an adult who received the AZD1222 COVID-19 vaccine. The CDR3: CASSGPGQTTGELFF. The CDR3 nucleotides are TGTGCCAGCAGCGGACCGGGACAAACCACCGGGGAGCTGTTTTTT.